Listed below are T cell receptor beta chains from one sample, sequenced in a study of regulatory T cells in long-lasting Graves disease. MiXCR, applied by TCRdb to the multiplex PCR reads, yields one record per CDR3 protein. Found here are 350,000 to 500,000 distinct CDR3 sequences, about 17% of them singletons; the top ten hold about 25%. These sequences were also reported in another study, on T cells in Graves' hyperthyroidism and ophthalmopathy.

The sequencing used peripheral blood mononuclear cells (PBMCs), collected at new diagnosis, from a patient treated with antithyroid drugs. Source of these receptors: a woman aged 18-35 years with Graves disease. Both conserved end residues are part of each CDR3. Fields, in order: V gene, J gene, D gene, clone size, CDR3 DNA, CDR3 protein. D genes are given only for firm matches. For some rows the clone size is stated as once, few or many, or as a class when expanded; others skip it.

TRBV7-9	TRBJ2-7	NA	NA	TGTGCCAGCAGCTTAGTTCTCGGCAACGAGCAGTACTTC	CASSLVLGNEQYF
TRBV6-2/TRBV6-3	TRBJ2-1	TRBD2	many	TGTGCCAGCAAGCGGGAGGGTTATGTCTATGAGCAGTTCTTC	CASKREGYVYEQFF
TRBV7-2	TRBJ2-7	NA	few	TGTGCCAGCAGCTTAGTCCTAGCGTCCTACGAGCAGTACTTC	CASSLVLASYEQYF
TRBV5-1	TRBJ2-1	NA	NA	TGCGCCAGCAGCTTGATCAGGGCAAATGAGCAGTTCTTC	CASSLIRANEQFF
TRBV7-3	TRBJ2-1	TRBD2	many	TGTGCCAGCAGCGGTCCGAGCGGGAGAGTGGGTGAGCAGTTCTTC	CASSGPSGRVGEQFF
TRBV7-9	TRBJ2-5	NA	few	TGTGCCAGCAGCCACCTCTCCAGGAATAGAGAGACCCAGTACTTC	CASSHLSRNRETQYF
TRBV12-3/TRBV12-4	TRBJ1-1	TRBD1	many	TGTGCCAGCAGTAGGGACAGATATCTGAACACTGAAGCTTTCTTT	CASSRDRYLNTEAFF
TRBV5-1	TRBJ2-2	NA	NA	TGCGCCAGCAGCTTGGGAGGGGGATTTCACACCGGGGGGCTGTTTTTT	CASSLGGGFHTGGLFF
TRBV6-1	TRBJ2-7	NA	many	TGTGCCAGCCAGAAAGCCGGTCAAGCGACAGCCGAGCAGTACTTC	CASQKAGQATAEQYF
TRBV5-1	TRBJ2-1	TRBD2	NA	TGCGCCAGCAACCTGGAGGGTAGCGGGAGTAGTGAGCAGTTCTTC	CASNLEGSGSSEQFF
TRBV4-1	TRBJ2-3	NA	few	TGCGCCAGCAGCCACCCCGAGGAGGACAGCACAGATACGCAGTATTTT	CASSHPEEDSTDTQYF
TRBV11-2	TRBJ2-7	TRBD2	many	TGTGCCAGCAGCTTAACTCGGACTAGGGTTTTCGACGAGCAGTACTTC	CASSLTRTRVFDEQYF
TRBV6-4	TRBJ1-5	NA	few	TGTGCCAGCGATTGGCGGGAACAGCCCCAGCATTTT	CASDWREQPQHF
TRBV6-2/TRBV6-3	TRBJ2-7	NA	few	TGTGCCAGCAGAGTTGGAGACCTGTGGGGGGAGCAGTACTTC	CASRVGDLWGEQYF
TRBV28	TRBJ1-1	NA	NA	TGTGCCAGCGGCGACAGCACAAACACTGAAGCTTTCTTT	CASGDSTNTEAFF